Here is one T cell receptor beta chain with its context. The data stem from a study of blood T cell repertoires in COVID-19. Study details: Spain, Italy and the United States supplied samples that represented acute and convalescent COVID-19. In each case, the material was cDNA or gDNA derived from T cells, B-cell-depleted T cells, or PBMCs.

Original methodology: Nucleated cell counts were estimated from reference gene primer amplification. Sequencing used immunoSEQ multiplex PCR; TCRdb keeps in-frame clones, though not all of them. V and J calls and clone size are those listed in that table; D and trimming were worked out from the DNA. Among some 150,000 clones, approximately 84% were seen once, and the ten largest hold 8.8%. Germline CDR1 reads MNHEY; CDR2 reads SVGAGI. Trimming took off 6 bases at V and 0 bases at J, with 8 bases between the two ends. This CDR3 has 13 amino acids. The chain recombines TRBV6-5 with TRBJ1-1; no definite D call. The sequenced sample was peripheral blood. The clonotype was recovered from an elderly woman in a cohort sampled during active or convalescent COVID-19. DNA for the CDR3: TGTGCCAGCAGAAGAGAAATGAACACTGAAGCTTTCTTT. Its protein product is CASRREMNTEAFF.